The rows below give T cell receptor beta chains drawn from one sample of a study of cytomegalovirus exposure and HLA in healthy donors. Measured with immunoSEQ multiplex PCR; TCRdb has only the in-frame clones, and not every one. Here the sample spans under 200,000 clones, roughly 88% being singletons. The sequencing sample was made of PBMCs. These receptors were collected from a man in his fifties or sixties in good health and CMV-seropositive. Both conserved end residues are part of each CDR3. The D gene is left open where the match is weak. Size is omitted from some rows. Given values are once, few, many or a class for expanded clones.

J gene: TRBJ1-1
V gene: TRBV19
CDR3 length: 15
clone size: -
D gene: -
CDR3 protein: CASSIGSQENTEAFF
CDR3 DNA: TGTGCCAGTAGTATAGGCTCCCAGGAGAACACTGAAGCTTTCTTT

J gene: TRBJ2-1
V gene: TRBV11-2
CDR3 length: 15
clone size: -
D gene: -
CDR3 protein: CASSTRDLGNNEQFF
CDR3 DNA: TGTGCCAGCAGCACCCGGGACTTGGGGAACAATGAGCAGTTCTTC

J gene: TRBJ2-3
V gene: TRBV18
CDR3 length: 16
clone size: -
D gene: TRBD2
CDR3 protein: CASSPPVLADTDTQYF
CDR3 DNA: TGTGCCAGCTCACCACCAGTCCTAGCGGACACAGATACGCAGTATTTT

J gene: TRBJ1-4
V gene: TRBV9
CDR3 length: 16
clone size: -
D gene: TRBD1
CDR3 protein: CASSAHPGTGNEKLFF
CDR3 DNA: TGTGCCAGCAGCGCACACCCCGGGACAGGGAATGAAAAACTGTTTTTT

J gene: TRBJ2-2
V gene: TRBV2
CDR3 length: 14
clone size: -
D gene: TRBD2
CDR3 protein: CASRTSVATGELFF
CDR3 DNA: TGTGCCAGCAGGACTAGCGTAGCCACCGGAGAGCTGTTTTTT

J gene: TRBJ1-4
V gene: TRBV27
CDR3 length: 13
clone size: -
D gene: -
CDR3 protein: CASSNRENEKLFF
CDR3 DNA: TGTGCCAGTTCGAACAGGGAGAATGAAAAACTGTTTTTT

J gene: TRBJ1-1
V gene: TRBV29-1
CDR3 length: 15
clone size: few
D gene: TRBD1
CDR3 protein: CSVASLDRANTEAFF
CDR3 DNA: TGCAGCGTAGCGTCATTAGACAGGGCGAACACTGAAGCTTTCTTT

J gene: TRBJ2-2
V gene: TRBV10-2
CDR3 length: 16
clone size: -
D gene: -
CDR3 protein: CASSDIQGLLYGELFF
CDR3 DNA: TGCGCCAGCAGTGATATCCAGGGTCTTTTGTACGGGGAGCTGTTTTTT

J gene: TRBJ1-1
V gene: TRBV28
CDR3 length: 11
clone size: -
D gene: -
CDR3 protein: CASLTGTEAFF
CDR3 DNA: TGTGCCAGCCTAACGGGCACTGAAGCTTTCTTT

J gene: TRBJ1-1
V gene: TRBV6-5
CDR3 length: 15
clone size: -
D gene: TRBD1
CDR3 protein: CASRTTGSLDTEAFF
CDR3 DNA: TGTGCCAGCAGGACGACAGGGTCGTTGGACACTGAAGCTTTCTTT

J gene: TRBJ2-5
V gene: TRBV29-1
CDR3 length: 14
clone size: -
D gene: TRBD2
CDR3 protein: CSVAPIGEGETQYF
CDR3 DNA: TGCAGCGTTGCCCCCATAGGGGAGGGAGAGACCCAGTACTTC

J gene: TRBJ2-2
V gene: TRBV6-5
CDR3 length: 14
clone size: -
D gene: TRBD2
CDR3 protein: CASRGTSGSGELFF
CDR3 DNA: TGTGCCAGCAGGGGGACTAGCGGTTCCGGGGAGCTGTTTTTT

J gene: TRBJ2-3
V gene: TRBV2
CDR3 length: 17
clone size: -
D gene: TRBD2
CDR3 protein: CASSELLARMNTDTQYF
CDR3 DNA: TGTGCCAGCAGTGAACTACTAGCGAGAATGAACACAGATACGCAGTATTTT